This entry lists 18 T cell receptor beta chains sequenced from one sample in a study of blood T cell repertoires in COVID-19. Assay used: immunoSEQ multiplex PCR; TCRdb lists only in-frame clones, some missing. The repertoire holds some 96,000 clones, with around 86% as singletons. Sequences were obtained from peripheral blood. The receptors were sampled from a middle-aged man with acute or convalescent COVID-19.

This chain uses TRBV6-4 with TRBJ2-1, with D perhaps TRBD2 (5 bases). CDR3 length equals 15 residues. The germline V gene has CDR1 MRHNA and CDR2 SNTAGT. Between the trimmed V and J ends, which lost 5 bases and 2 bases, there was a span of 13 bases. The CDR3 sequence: CASSRDSSTYNEQFF. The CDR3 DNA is TGTGCCAGCAGTCGGGATTCGTCCACCTACAATGAGCAGTTCTTC.

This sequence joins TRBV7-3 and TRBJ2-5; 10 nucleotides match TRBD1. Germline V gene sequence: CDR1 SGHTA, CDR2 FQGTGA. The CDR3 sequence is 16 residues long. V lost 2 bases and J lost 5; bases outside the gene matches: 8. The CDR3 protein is CASSLRVTGGGETQYF. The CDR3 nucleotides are TGTGCCAGCAGCTTACGGGTGACAGGGGGCGGCGAGACCCAGTACTTC.

CDR3 sequence reads: CASSLIIQREVKETQYF. CDR3 in DNA: TGTGCCAGCAGCTTAATAATTCAGCGGGAGGTAAAAGAGACCCAGTACTTC. The gene calls are TRBV7-3 and TRBJ2-5; 9 nucleotides agree with TRBD2. The V segment lost 1 base and the J segment 3 bases; nucleotides outside the gene matches: 9. Germline CDR1 is SGHTA and CDR2 is FQGTGA. The CDR3 runs 17 residues. The full variable domain, rest sourced from reference TRBV7-3 and TRBJ2-5, is GAGVSQTPSNKVTEKGKYVELRCDPISGHTALYWYRQSLGQGPEFLIYFQGTGAADDSGLPNDRFFAVRPEGSVSTLKIQRTERGDSAVYLCASSLIIQREVKETQYFGPGTRLLVL.

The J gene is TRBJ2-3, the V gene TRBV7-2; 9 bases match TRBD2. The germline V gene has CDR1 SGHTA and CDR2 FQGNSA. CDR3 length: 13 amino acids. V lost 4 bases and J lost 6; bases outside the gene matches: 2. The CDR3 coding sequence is TGTGCCAGCAGCTACGGACTAGCGGATACGCAGTATTTT. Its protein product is CASSYGLADTQYF.

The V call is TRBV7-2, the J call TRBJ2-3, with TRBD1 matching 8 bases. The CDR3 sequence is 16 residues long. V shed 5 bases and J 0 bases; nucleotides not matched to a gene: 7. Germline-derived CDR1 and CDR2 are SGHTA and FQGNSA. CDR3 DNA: TGTGCCAGCAGCCATACAGGGGGGTTGAGCACAGATACGCAGTATTTT. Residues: CASSHTGGLSTDTQYF.

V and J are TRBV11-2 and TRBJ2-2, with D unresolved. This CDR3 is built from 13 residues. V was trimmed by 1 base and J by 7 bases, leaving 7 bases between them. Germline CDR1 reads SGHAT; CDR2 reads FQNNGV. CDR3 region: CASSLVASGELFF. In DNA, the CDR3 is TGTGCCAGCAGCTTAGTCGCGAGCGGGGAGCTGTTTTTT. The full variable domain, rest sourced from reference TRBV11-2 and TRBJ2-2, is EAGVAQSPRYKIIEKRQSVAFWCNPISGHATLYWYQQILGQGPKLLIQFQNNGVVDDSQLPKDRFSAERLKGVDSTLKIQPAKLEDSAVYLCASSLVASGELFFGEGSRLTVL.

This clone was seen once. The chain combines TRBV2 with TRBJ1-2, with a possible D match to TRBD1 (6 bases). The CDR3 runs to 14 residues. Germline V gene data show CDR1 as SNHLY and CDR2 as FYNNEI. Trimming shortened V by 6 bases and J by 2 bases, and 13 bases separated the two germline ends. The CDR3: CASRPGQLNYGYTF. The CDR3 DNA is TGTGCCAGCAGACCCGGACAGCTCAACTATGGCTACACCTTC.

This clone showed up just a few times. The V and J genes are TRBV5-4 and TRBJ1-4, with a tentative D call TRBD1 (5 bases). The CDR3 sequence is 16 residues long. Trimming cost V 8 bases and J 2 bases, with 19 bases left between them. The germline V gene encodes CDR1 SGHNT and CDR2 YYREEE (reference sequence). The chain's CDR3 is CASTFGGVMTNEKLFF. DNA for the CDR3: TGTGCCAGTACCTTCGGGGGGGTTATGACTAATGAAAAACTGTTTTTT. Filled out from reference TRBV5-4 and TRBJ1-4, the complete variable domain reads ETGVTQSPTHLIKTRGQQVTLRCSSQSGHNTVSWYQQALGQGPQFIFQYYREEENGRGNFPPRFSGLQFPNYSSELNVNALELDDSALYLCASTFGGVMTNEKLFFGSGTQLSVL.

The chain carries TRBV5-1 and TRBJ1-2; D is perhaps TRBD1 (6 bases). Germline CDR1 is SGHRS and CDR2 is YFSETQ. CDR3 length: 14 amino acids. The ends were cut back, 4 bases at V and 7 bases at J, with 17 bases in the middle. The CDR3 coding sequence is TGCGCCAGCAGCCCTACGACAGGAGGAAGTGGCTACACCTTC. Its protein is CASSPTTGGSGYTF. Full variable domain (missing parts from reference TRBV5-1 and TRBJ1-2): KAGVTQTPRYLIKTRGQQVTLSCSPISGHRSVSWYQQTPGQGLQFLFEYFSETQRNKGNFPGRFSGRQFSNSRSEMNVSTLELGDSALYLCASSPTTGGSGYTFGSGTRLTVV.

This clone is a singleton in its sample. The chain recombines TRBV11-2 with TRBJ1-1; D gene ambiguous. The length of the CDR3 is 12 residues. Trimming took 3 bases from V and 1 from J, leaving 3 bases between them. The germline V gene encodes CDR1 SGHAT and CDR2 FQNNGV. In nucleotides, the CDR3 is TGTGCCAGCAGCTTCTCGAACACTGAAGCTTTCTTT. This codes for CASSFSNTEAFF.

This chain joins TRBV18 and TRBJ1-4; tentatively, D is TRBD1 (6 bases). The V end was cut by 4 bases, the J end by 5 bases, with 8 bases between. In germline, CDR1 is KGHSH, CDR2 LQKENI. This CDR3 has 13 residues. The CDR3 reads CASSRGQNEKLFF. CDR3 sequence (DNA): TGTGCCAGCTCACGTGGACAGAATGAAAAACTGTTTTTT.

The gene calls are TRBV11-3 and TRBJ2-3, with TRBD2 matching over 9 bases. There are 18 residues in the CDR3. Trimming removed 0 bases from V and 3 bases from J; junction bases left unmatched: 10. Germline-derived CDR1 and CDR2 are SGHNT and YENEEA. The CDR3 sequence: CASSLDNLAGSLTDTQYF. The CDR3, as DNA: TGTGCCAGCAGCTTAGATAATCTAGCGGGATCACTGACAGATACGCAGTATTTT.

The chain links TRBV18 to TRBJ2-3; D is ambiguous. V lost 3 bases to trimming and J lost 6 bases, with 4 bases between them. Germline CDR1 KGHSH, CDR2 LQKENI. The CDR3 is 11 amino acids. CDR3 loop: CASSPSDTQYF. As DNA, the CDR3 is TGTGCCAGCTCACCCTCGGATACGCAGTATTTT.

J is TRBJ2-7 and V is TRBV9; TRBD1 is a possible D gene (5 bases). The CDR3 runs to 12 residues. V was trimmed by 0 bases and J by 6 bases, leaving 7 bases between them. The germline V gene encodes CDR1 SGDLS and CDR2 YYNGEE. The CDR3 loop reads CASSVEGSEQYF. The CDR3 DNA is TGTGCCAGCAGCGTAGAGGGGTCCGAGCAGTACTTC. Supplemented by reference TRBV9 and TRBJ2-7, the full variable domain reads DSGVTQTPKHLITATGQRVTLRCSPRSGDLSVYWYQQSLDQGLQFLIQYYNGEERAKGNILERFSAQQFPDLHSELNLSSLELGDSALYFCASSVEGSEQYFGPGTRLTVT.

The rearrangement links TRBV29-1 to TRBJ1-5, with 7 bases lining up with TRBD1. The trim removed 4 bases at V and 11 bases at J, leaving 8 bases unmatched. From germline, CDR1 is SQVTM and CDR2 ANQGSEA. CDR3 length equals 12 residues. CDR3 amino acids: CSVGGGDRAQHF. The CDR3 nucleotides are TGCAGCGTTGGAGGGGGCGACAGGGCCCAGCATTTT.

The CDR3, as DNA: TGTGCCAGCAGCCAGAGGGGACTTCTCGAGCAGTACTTC. It is translated as CASSQRGLLEQYF. The chain recombines TRBV3-1 (or the pseudogene TRBV3-2) with TRBJ2-7; D possibly corresponds to TRBD2 (6 bases). The CDR3 consists of 13 residues. Germline CDR1 reads LGHDT; CDR2 reads YNNKEL (reference sequence). V was clipped by 3 bases and J by 6 bases, with 12 bases between them.

The CDR3 region is CASSLTSGSYEQYF. CDR3 sequence (DNA): TGTGCCAGCAGCTTGACTAGCGGGAGCTACGAGCAGTACTTC. The chain has TRBV7-8 and TRBJ2-7; 12 bases are shared with TRBD2. CDR1 and CDR2 from the germline V gene are SGHVS and FQNEAQ. The CDR3 runs to 14 residues. J was trimmed by 3 bases and V by 3 bases; bases with no gene match: 0.

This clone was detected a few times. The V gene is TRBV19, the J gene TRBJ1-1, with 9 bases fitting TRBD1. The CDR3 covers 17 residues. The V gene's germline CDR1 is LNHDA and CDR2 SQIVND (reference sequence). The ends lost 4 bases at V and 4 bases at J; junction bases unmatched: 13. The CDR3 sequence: CASSTSSTRDRATEAFF. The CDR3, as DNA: TGTGCCAGTAGTACATCCTCTACAAGGGACAGGGCCACTGAAGCTTTCTTT.